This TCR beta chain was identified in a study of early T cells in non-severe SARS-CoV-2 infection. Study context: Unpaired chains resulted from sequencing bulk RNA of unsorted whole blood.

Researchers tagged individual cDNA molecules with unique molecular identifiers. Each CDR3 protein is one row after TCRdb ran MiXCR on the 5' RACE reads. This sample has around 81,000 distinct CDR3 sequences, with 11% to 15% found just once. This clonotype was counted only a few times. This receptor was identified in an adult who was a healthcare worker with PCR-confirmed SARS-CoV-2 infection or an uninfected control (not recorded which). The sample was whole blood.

CDR3 in DNA: TGTGCCAGCAGTTCCCCCCATGCAGGGATGAGGGAGACCCAGTACTTC. Its translation is CASSSPHAGMRETQYF. The chain joins TRBV6-2 or TRBV6-3 to TRBJ2-5, with a possible D match to TRBD1 (5 bases). V dropped 4 bases and J dropped 5 bases, with 20 bases sitting between them. Germline V gives CDR1 MNHEY, CDR2 SVGEGT. The CDR3 contains 16 residues.